Listed below are T cell receptor beta chains from one sample, sequenced in a study of blood T cell repertoires in COVID-19. TCRdb's table, derived via immunoSEQ multiplex PCR, lists solely in-frame clones and lacks some. The sample yields 250,000 to 300,000 clones, around nine tenths seen once. Input material: PBMCs or T cells enriched from blood (not recorded which). Receptors originate from a woman aged 25 to 45 who had recovered from COVID-19. CDR3s include the opening cysteine and the closing phenylalanine or tryptophan. The D gene is left open where the match is weak. Rows give clone size only sometimes, using once, few, many, or a class for an expanded clone.

v_call: TRBV11-2; j_call: TRBJ2-1; d_call: TRBD2; clone_size: NA; cdr3_nt: TGTGCCAGCAGCCAGATGGGGCGGGAGGTTGAGCAGTTCTTC; cdr3_aa: CASSQMGREVEQFF
v_call: TRBV7-9; j_call: TRBJ2-7; d_call: NA; clone_size: NA; cdr3_nt: TGTGCCAGCAGCTCAAGGACTGAGGGCTACGAGCAGTACTTC; cdr3_aa: CASSSRTEGYEQYF
v_call: TRBV14; j_call: TRBJ1-3; d_call: TRBD1; clone_size: NA; cdr3_nt: TGTGCCAGCAGCGTGCGACAGGGGGGAAACACCATATATTTT; cdr3_aa: CASSVRQGGNTIYF
v_call: TRBV5-1; j_call: TRBJ2-7; d_call: NA; clone_size: NA; cdr3_nt: TGCGCCAGCAGCTTGGAGGGGCAGGGGCCTAAGGAGCAGTACTTC; cdr3_aa: CASSLEGQGPKEQYF
v_call: TRBV3-1/TRBV3-2; j_call: TRBJ2-1; d_call: NA; clone_size: NA; cdr3_nt: TGTGCCAGCAGCCAGGGAGATGGAGGTGAGCAGTTCTTC; cdr3_aa: CASSQGDGGEQFF
v_call: TRBV7-3; j_call: TRBJ1-1; d_call: NA; clone_size: NA; cdr3_nt: TGTGCCAGCAGCTTAACTCCTAACACTGAAGCTTTCTTT; cdr3_aa: CASSLTPNTEAFF
v_call: TRBV5-1; j_call: TRBJ2-2; d_call: NA; clone_size: once; cdr3_nt: TGCGCCAGCAGCTTGACTAGCCTGAACACCGGGGAGCTGTTTTTT; cdr3_aa: CASSLTSLNTGELFF
v_call: TRBV2; j_call: TRBJ1-5; d_call: NA; clone_size: NA; cdr3_nt: TGTGCCAGCCGGAAGGCGGGGACTAGCAATCAGCCCCAGCATTTT; cdr3_aa: CASRKAGTSNQPQHF
v_call: TRBV10-3; j_call: TRBJ2-1; d_call: NA; clone_size: NA; cdr3_nt: TGTGCCTCAAAGGAGGAGAGCTCCTACAATGAGCAGTTCTTC; cdr3_aa: CASKEESSYNEQFF
v_call: TRBV9; j_call: TRBJ1-4; d_call: TRBD1; clone_size: NA; cdr3_nt: TGTGCCAGCAGCGTAGCTGGCAGGGGGTGGCCTAATGAAAAACTGTTTTTT; cdr3_aa: CASSVAGRGWPNEKLFF
v_call: TRBV6-5; j_call: TRBJ2-3; d_call: TRBD2; clone_size: NA; cdr3_nt: TGTGCCAGCAGCAGGCGGGAGGGGACAGATACGCAGTATTTT; cdr3_aa: CASSRREGTDTQYF